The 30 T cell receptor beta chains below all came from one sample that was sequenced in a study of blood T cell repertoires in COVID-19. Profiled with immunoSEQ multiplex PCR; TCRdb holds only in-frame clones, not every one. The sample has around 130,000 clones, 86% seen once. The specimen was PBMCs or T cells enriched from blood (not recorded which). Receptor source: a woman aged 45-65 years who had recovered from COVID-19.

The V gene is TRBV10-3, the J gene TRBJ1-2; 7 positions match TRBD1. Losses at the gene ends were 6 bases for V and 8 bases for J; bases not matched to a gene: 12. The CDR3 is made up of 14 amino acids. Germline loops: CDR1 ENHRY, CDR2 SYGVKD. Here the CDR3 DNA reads TGTGCCATCAGCGCGACCGACAGGGCCAGGGGCTACACCTTC. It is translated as CAISATDRARGYTF.

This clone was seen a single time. CDR3 bases: TGTGCCAGCAGCAGAGGCTACGAGCAGTACTTC. Its translation is CASSRGYEQYF. The chain links TRBV2 to TRBJ2-7; D is uncertain. The CDR3 has 11 residues. Germline V gives CDR1 SNHLY, CDR2 FYNNEI. The ends were cut back, 6 bases at V and 3 bases at J, with 6 bases in the middle. Filled out from reference TRBV2 and TRBJ2-7, the complete variable domain reads EPEVTQTPSHQVTQMGQEVILRCVPISNHLYFYWYRQILGQKVEFLVSFYNNEISEKSEIFDDQFSVERPDGSNFTLKIRSTKLEDSAMYFCASSRGYEQYFGPGTRLTVT.

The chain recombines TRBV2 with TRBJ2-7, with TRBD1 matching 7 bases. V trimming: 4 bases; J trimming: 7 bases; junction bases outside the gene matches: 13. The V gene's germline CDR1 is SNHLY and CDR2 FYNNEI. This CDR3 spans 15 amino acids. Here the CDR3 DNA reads TGTGCCAGCAGTGTAAGACAGGGTGGTTTCGGAGAGCAGTACTTC. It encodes CASSVRQGGFGEQYF.

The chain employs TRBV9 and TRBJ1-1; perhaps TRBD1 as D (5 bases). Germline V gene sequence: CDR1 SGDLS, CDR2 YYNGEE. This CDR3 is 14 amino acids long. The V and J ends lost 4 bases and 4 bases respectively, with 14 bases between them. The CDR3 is CASSPGGIVTEAFF. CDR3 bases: TGTGCCAGCAGCCCGGGGGGGATTGTCACTGAAGCTTTCTTT.

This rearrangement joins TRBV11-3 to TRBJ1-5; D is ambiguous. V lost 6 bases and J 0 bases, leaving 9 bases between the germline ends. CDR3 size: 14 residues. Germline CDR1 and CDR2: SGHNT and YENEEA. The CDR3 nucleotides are TGTGCCAGCAGGTCCGGGATTAGCAATCAGCCCCAGCATTTT. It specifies CASRSGISNQPQHF.

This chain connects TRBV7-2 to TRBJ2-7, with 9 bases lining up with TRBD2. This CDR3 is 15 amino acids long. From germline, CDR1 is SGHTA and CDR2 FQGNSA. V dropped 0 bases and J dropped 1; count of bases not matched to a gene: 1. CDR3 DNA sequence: TGTGCCAGCAGCTTAGCGGGACTAGCATCCTACGAGCAGTACTTC. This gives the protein CASSLAGLASYEQYF.

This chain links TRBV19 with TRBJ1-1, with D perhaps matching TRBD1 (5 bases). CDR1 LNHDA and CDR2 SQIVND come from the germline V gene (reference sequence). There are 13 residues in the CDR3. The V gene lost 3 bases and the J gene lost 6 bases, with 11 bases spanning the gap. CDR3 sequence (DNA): TGTGCCAGTAGTATCCAGGGATACCCTGAAGCTTTCTTT. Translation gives CASSIQGYPEAFF.

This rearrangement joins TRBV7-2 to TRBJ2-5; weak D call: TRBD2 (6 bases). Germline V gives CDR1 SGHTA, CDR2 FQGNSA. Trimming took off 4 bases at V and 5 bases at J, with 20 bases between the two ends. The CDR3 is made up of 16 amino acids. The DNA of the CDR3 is TGTGCCAGCAGCTCCCGGAATGGTGCGGCGGGGGAGACCCAGTACTTC. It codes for CASSSRNGAAGETQYF.

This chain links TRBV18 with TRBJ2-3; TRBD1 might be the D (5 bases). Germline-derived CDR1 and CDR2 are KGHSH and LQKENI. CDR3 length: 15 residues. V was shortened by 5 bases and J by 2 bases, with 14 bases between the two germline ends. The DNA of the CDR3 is TGTGCCAGCTCAGAGAACCAGGGTCCCACAGATACGCAGTATTTT. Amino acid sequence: CASSENQGPTDTQYF. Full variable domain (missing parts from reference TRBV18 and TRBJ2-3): NAGVMQNPRHLVRRRGQEARLRCSPMKGHSHVYWYRQLPEEGLKFMVYLQKENIIDESGMPKERFSAEFPKEGPSILRIQQVVRGDSAAYFCASSENQGPTDTQYFGPGTRLTVL.

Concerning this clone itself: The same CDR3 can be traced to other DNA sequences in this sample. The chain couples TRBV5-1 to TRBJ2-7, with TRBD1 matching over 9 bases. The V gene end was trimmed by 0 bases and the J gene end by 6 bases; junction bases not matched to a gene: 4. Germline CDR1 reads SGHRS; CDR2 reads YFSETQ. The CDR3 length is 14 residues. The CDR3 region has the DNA TGCGCCAGCAGCTTGGGGACAGGGGAGGGCGAGCAGTACTTC. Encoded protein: CASSLGTGEGEQYF.

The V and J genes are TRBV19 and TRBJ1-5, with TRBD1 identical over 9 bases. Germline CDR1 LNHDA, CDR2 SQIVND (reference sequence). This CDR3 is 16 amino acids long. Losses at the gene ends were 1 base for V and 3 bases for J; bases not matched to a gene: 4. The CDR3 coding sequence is TGTGCCAGTAGTATAGGGGGGACAGGGCCCAATCAGCCCCAGCATTTT. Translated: CASSIGGTGPNQPQHF.

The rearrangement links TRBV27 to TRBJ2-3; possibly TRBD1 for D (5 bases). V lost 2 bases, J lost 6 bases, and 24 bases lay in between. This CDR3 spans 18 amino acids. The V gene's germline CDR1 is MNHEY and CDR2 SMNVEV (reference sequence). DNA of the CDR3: TGTGCCAGCAGTTTAAGTTCCGGAATAGGGGTCTTTTACGATACGCAGTATTTT. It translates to CASSLSSGIGVFYDTQYF.

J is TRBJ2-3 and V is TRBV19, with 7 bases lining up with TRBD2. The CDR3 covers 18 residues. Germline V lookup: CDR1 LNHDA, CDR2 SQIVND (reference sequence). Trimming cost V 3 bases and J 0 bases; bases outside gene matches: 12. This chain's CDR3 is CASSMMGGSRSSTDTQYF. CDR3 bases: TGTGCCAGTAGTATGATGGGGGGGAGCAGGTCTAGCACAGATACGCAGTATTTT.

The CDR3 is CATSDLGHSGGPNTDTQYF. In DNA, the CDR3 is TGTGCCACCAGTGATTTGGGACATAGCGGGGGGCCGAACACAGATACGCAGTATTTT. The chain recombines TRBV24-1 with TRBJ2-3; 10 bases agree with TRBD2. CDR1 is KGHDR and CDR2 is SFDVKD in the germline V gene. This CDR3 is built from 19 residues. Germline trimming cut 0 bases from V and 2 bases from J; bases unmatched to any gene: 10.

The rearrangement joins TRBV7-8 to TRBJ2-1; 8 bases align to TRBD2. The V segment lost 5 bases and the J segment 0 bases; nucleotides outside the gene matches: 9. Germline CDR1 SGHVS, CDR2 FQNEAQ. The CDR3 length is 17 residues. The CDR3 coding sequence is TGTGCCAGCAGCCCCGGGGGGGGCATTAGCTCCTACAATGAGCAGTTCTTC. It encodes CASSPGGGISSYNEQFF. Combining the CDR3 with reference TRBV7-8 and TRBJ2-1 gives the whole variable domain GAGVSQSPRYKVAKRGQDVALRCDPISGHVSLFWYQQALGQGPEFLTYFQNEAQLDKSGLPSDRFFAERPEGSVSTLKIQRTQQEDSAVYLCASSPGGGISSYNEQFFGPGTRLTVL.

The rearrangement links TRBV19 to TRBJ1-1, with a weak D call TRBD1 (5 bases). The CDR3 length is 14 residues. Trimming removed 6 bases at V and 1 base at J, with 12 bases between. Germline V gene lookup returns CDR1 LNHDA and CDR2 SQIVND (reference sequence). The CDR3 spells CASRTTQENTEAFF. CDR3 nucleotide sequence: TGTGCCAGTAGGACGACACAGGAGAACACTGAAGCTTTCTTT.

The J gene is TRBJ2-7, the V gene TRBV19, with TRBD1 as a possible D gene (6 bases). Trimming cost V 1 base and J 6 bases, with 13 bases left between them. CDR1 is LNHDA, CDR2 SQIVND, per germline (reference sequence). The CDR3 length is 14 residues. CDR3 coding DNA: TGTGCCAGTAGTATAGGGCAGGGGTTCTCCGAGCAGTACTTC. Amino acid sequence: CASSIGQGFSEQYF. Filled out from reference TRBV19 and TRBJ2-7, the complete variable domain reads DGGITQSPKYLFRKEGQNVTLSCEQNLNHDAMYWYRQDPGQGLRLIYYSQIVNDFQKGDIAEGYSVSREKKESFPLTVTSAQKNPTAFYLCASSIGQGFSEQYFGPGTRLTVT.

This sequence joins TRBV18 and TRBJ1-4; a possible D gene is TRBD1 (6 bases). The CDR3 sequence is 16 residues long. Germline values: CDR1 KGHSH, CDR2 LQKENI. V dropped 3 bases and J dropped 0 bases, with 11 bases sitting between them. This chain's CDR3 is CASSPRDISTNEKLFF. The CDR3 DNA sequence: TGTGCCAGCTCACCGAGGGACATATCAACTAATGAAAAACTGTTTTTT. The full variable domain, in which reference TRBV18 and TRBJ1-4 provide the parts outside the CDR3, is NAGVMQNPRHLVRRRGQEARLRCSPMKGHSHVYWYRQLPEEGLKFMVYLQKENIIDESGMPKERFSAEFPKEGPSILRIQQVVRGDSAAYFCASSPRDISTNEKLFFGSGTQLSVL.

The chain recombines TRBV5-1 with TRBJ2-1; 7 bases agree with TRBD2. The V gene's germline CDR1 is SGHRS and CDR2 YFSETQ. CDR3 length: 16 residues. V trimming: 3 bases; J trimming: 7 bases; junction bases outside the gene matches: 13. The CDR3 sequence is CASSYALAAYMNEQFF. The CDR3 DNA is TGCGCCAGCAGCTATGCCCTAGCGGCCTACATGAATGAGCAGTTCTTC.

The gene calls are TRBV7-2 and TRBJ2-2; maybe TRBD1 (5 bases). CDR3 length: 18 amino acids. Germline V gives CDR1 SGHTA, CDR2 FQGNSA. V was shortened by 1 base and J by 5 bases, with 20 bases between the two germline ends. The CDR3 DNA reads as TGTGCCAGCAGCTTAGAGTACGTCCGTCGTAGGGGAACCGGGGAGCTGTTTTTT. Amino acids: CASSLEYVRRRGTGELFF. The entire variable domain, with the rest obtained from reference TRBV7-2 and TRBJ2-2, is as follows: GAGVSQSPSNKVTEKGKDVELRCDPISGHTALYWYRQSLGQGLEFLIYFQGNSAPDKSGLPSDRFSAERTGGSVSTLTIQRTQQEDSAVYLCASSLEYVRRRGTGELFFGEGSRLTVL.

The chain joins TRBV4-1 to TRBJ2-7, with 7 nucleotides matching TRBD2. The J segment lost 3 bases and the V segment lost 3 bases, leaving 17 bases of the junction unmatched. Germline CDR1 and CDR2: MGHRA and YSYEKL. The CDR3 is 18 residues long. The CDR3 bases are TGCGCCAGCAGCCACTTACCCGGGGGAGGGCGGATGAACTACGAGCAGTACTTC. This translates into CASSHLPGGGRMNYEQYF.

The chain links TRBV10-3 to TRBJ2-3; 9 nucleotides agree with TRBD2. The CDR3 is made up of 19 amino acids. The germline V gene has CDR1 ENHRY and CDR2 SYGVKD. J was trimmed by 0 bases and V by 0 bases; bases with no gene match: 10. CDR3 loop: CAISESSAGGRLSTDTQYF. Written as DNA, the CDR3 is TGTGCCATCAGTGAGTCTAGCGCGGGGGGGCGACTCAGCACAGATACGCAGTATTTT.

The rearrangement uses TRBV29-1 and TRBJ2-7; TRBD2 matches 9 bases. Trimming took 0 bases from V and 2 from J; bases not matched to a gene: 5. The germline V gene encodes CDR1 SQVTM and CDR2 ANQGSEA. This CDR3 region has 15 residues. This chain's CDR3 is CSVEDPGTSTYEQYF. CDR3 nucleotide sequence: TGCAGCGTTGAAGATCCGGGGACTAGCACCTACGAGCAGTACTTC.

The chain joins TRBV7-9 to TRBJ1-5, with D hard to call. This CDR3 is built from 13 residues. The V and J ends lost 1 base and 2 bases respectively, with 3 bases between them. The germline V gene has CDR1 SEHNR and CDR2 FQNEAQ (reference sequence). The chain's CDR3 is CASSLVGNQPQHF. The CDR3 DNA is TGTGCCAGCAGCTTAGTCGGCAATCAGCCCCAGCATTTT.

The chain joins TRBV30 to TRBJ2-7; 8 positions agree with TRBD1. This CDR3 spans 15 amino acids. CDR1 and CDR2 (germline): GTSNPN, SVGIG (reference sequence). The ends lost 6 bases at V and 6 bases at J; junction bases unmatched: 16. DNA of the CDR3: TGTGCCTGCCAGACAGGGGTGATTTCGGAGCGCGAGCAGTACTTC. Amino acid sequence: CACQTGVISEREQYF.

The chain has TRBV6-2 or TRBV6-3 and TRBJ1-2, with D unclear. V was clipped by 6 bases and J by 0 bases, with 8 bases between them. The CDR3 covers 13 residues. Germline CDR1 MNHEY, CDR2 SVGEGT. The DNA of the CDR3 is TGTGCCAGCAGCTCACTCGCTAACTATGGCTACACCTTC. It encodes CASSSLANYGYTF.

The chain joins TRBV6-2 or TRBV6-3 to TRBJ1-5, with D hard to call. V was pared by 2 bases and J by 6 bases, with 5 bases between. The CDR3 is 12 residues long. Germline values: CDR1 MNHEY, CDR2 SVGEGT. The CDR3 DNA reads TGTGCCAGCAGTTACCGTAGTCAGCCCCAGCATTTT. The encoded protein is CASSYRSQPQHF.

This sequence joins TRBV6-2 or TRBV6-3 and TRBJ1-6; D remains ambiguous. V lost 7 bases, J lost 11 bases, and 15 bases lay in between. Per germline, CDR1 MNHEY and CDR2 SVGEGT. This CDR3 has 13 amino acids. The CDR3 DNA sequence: TGTGCCAGCACCCCAACCCGCGTTGCACCCCTCCACTTT. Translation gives CASTPTRVAPLHF.

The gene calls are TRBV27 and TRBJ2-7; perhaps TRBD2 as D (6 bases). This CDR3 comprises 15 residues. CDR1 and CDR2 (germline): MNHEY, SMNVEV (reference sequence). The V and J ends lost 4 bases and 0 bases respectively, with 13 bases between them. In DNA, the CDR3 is TGTGCCAGCAGTTCACTCGGGGGTTCCTCCTACGAGCAGTACTTC. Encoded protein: CASSSLGGSSYEQYF.

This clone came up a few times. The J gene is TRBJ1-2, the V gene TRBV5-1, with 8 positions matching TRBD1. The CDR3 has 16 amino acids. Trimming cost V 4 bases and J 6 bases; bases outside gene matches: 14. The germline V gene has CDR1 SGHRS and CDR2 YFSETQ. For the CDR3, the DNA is TGCGCCAGCAGCCGAGACAGGGGTTATTCGGTGGATGGCTACACCTTC. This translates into CASSRDRGYSVDGYTF.